Presented here are 21 T cell receptor beta chains from one specimen sequenced in a study of cytomegalovirus exposure and HLA in healthy donors. This PCR relied on a set of 60 Vbeta primers and 13 Jbeta primers. Some clones are missing from TCRdb's copy, which holds only in-frame ones; the method was immunoSEQ multiplex PCR. The sample lists roughly 160,000 clones, under 85% occurring once. Sequenced sample: PBMCs. Receptors originate from a woman aged 18 to 35 in good health and CMV-seropositive.

The chain combines TRBV5-4 with TRBJ1-6; TRBD1 agrees at 7 bases. With V trimmed by 6 bases and J by 5 bases, 5 bases remained unmatched. The CDR3 covers 14 residues. The germline V gene has CDR1 SGHNT and CDR2 YYREEE (reference sequence). This CDR3 reads CASKQGSDNSPLHF. The CDR3 nucleotides are TGTGCCAGCAAACAGGGGTCGGATAATTCACCCCTCCACTTT. The whole variable domain, filled in from reference TRBV5-4 and TRBJ1-6, reads ETGVTQSPTHLIKTRGQQVTLRCSSQSGHNTVSWYQQALGQGPQFIFQYYREEENGRGNFPPRFSGLQFPNYSSELNVNALELDDSALYLCASKQGSDNSPLHFGNGTRLTVT.

The genes are TRBV4-2 and TRBJ2-5; D ambiguous. The J call may be in error: the DNA end matches TRBJ2-7 better. This CDR3 comprises 14 residues. Germline loops: CDR1 LGHNA, CDR2 YNFKEQ. Here the CDR3 DNA reads TGTGCCAGCAGCCCCCCTGAATCCGCCTACGAGCAGTACTTC. Its protein product is CASSPPESAYEQYF.

Remarks on this clone: A junction boundary mismatches the germline segment, possibly from a read error. V is TRBV7-7 and J is TRBJ1-4; D gene ambiguous. The CDR3 has 13 residues. Per germline, CDR1 SSHAT and CDR2 FNYEAQ (reference sequence). In DNA, the CDR3 is TGTGCTAGCAGCTTAGTGCCGGGGGAAAAACTGTTTTTT. Translating gives CASSLVPGEKLFF.

V usage is TRBV7-9 and J usage is TRBJ1-6, with TRBD1 matching over 8 bases. V lost 1 base to trimming and J lost 6 bases; unmatched junction nucleotides: 2. The CDR3 spans 15 residues. The germline CDR1 and CDR2 sequences are SEHNR and FQNEAQ (reference sequence). CDR3 in amino acids: CASSLETGANSPLHF. The CDR3 DNA sequence: TGTGCCAGCAGCTTAGAGACAGGGGCTAATTCACCCCTCCACTTT.

J is TRBJ2-1 and V is TRBV7-9, with a possible D match to TRBD2 (6 bases). The CDR3 is 17 amino acids. The V end was cut by 5 bases, the J end by 0 bases, with 17 bases between. The germline V gene encodes CDR1 SEHNR and CDR2 FQNEAQ (reference sequence). CDR3 sequence (DNA): TGTGCCAGCAGCCCTCCACCCAGCGGGTACTCCTACAATGAGCAGTTCTTC. Translation gives CASSPPPSGYSYNEQFF.

The rearrangement joins TRBV6-5 to TRBJ1-6; D is unclear. V lost 6 bases, J lost 5 bases, and 8 bases lay in between. CDR3 size: 13 residues. Germline loops: CDR1 MNHEY, CDR2 SVGAGI. The CDR3 reads CASRTGNNSPLHF. The CDR3 DNA is TGTGCCAGCAGGACCGGGAATAATTCACCCCTCCACTTT.

About this clone itself: Other DNA sequences in the same sample also yield this CDR3. The chain uses TRBV6-1 and TRBJ1-1; the D gene is possibly TRBD1 (5 bases). Germline V gene sequence: CDR1 MNHNS, CDR2 SASEGT. Trimming took 1 base from V and 1 from J, leaving 10 bases between them. This CDR3 spans 15 amino acids. For the CDR3, the DNA is TGTGCCAGCAGTGAAGTTTCAGGGTCGAACACTGAAGCTTTCTTT. The encoded protein is CASSEVSGSNTEAFF.

V usage is TRBV5-1 and J usage is TRBJ2-2; D possibly corresponds to TRBD1 (5 bases). The CDR3 extends over 16 amino acids. Germline assignment: CDR1 SGHRS and CDR2 YFSETQ. V was trimmed by 1 base and J by 1 base, leaving 11 bases between them. In DNA form, the CDR3 reads TGCGCCAGCAGCTTGATTTCAGGGAAGAACACCGGGGAGCTGTTTTTT. This gives the protein CASSLISGKNTGELFF.

The chain combines TRBV5-4 with TRBJ1-2; 7 bases map to TRBD1. There are 12 residues in the CDR3. Germline values: CDR1 SGHNT, CDR2 YYREEE (reference sequence). V gave up 1 base and J gave up 7 bases; unmatched junction bases: 1. CDR3 amino acids: CASSLQGVGYTF. The CDR3 DNA reads TGTGCCAGCAGCTTGCAGGGGGTTGGCTACACCTTC. The whole variable domain, remainder taken from reference TRBV5-4 and TRBJ1-2, is ETGVTQSPTHLIKTRGQQVTLRCSSQSGHNTVSWYQQALGQGPQFIFQYYREEENGRGNFPPRFSGLQFPNYSSELNVNALELDDSALYLCASSLQGVGYTFGSGTRLTVV.

This chain joins TRBV6-5 and TRBJ2-7, with a tentative D call TRBD1 (5 bases). Germline V CDR1 and CDR2: MNHEY, SVGAGI. The CDR3 has 14 amino acids. V lost 2 bases, J lost 0 bases, and 8 bases lay in between. The CDR3 spells CASSYTGLSYEQYF. Here the CDR3 DNA reads TGTGCCAGCAGTTACACAGGCCTCTCCTACGAGCAGTACTTC.

J is TRBJ1-1 and V is TRBV7-9; 11 bases are shared with TRBD1. The trim removed 4 bases at V and 1 base at J, leaving 11 bases unmatched. The CDR3 totals 18 residues. Per the germline V gene, CDR1 is SEHNR and CDR2 is FQNEAQ (reference sequence). The CDR3 reads CASSSKGQGVWKNTEAFF. CDR3 in DNA: TGTGCCAGCAGCTCCAAGGGACAGGGGGTGTGGAAGAACACTGAAGCTTTCTTT.

The rearrangement joins TRBV5-4 to TRBJ2-7; 9 positions match TRBD1. Losses at the gene ends were 3 bases for V and 6 bases for J; bases not matched to a gene: 7. This CDR3 comprises 14 residues. Germline V gene sequence: CDR1 SGHNT, CDR2 YYREEE (reference sequence). DNA of the CDR3: TGTGCCAGCAGCTCGGGACAGGGCCTCTGCGAGCAGTACTTC. Translation gives CASSSGQGLCEQYF.

The chain couples TRBV4-2 to TRBJ2-7; D possibly corresponds to TRBD2 (5 bases). With 1 base removed from V and 0 bases from J, the gap between germline ends came to 7 bases. Germline V gene sequence: CDR1 LGHNA, CDR2 YNFKEQ. This CDR3 is 14 amino acids long. CDR3 bases: TGTGCCAGCAGCCAAGGACGGGGCTCCTACGAGCAGTACTTC. Translation: CASSQGRGSYEQYF.

The rearrangement uses TRBV18 and TRBJ1-2; weak D call: TRBD1 (5 bases). Between the trimmed V and J ends, which lost 3 bases and 3 bases, there was a span of 20 bases. CDR3 length: 17 residues. CDR1 and CDR2 from the germline V gene are KGHSH and LQKENI. This chain's CDR3 is CASSPSTGLRGYYGYTF. The DNA of the CDR3 is TGTGCCAGCTCACCGTCAACCGGACTTCGGGGGTACTATGGCTACACCTTC.

In its sample, this clone was seen a few times. V usage is TRBV4-2 and J usage is TRBJ1-5; a weak D match, TRBD1 (6 bases). Germline V CDR1 and CDR2: LGHNA, YNFKEQ. The CDR3 runs 16 residues. With 1 base removed from V and 11 bases from J, the gap between germline ends came to 21 bases. CDR3 region: CASSQGGRTGPKSQHF. The CDR3 bases are TGTGCCAGCAGCCAAGGGGGCCGCACAGGGCCCAAGTCCCAGCATTTT.

The J gene is TRBJ2-1, the V gene TRBV6-4, with a weak D call TRBD1 (6 bases). This CDR3 has 15 residues. Germline CDR1 MRHNA, CDR2 SNTAGT. The V end lost 6 bases, the J end lost 1 base, and 13 bases lay between the germline ends. For the CDR3, the DNA is TGTGCCAGCAGAAGCCAGGGGTGGTCCTACAATGAGCAGTTCTTC. This encodes CASRSQGWSYNEQFF.

The chain links TRBV6-5 to TRBJ2-7, with TRBD1 as a possible D gene (6 bases). This CDR3 contains 15 residues. Germline CDR1 MNHEY, CDR2 SVGAGI. Deletions cut 8 bases from V and 0 bases from J, with 17 bases between. The CDR3 DNA reads TGTGCCAGCTCCATAGGCAGGGGCAGCTCCTACGAGCAGTACTTC. The encoded protein is CASSIGRGSSYEQYF.

The chain is built from TRBV28 and TRBJ2-2, with a tentative D call TRBD1 (6 bases). Germline assignment: CDR1 MDHEN and CDR2 SYDVKM. This CDR3 has 18 amino acids. Trimming stripped 5 bases from V and 0 bases from J, with 19 bases between. The CDR3 sequence is CASSPYTGLSTNTGELFF. As DNA, the CDR3 is TGTGCCAGCAGTCCCTATACAGGGCTCTCTACGAACACCGGGGAGCTGTTTTTT.

J is TRBJ1-1 and V is TRBV7-2; D is undetermined. This CDR3 comprises 13 residues. CDR1 and CDR2 (germline): SGHTA, FQGNSA. The V end was cut by 6 bases, the J end by 1 base, with 9 bases between. Here the CDR3 reads CASSRTQNTEAFF. The CDR3 DNA follows: TGTGCCAGCAGTCGAACACAGAACACTGAAGCTTTCTTT.

The V call is TRBV27, the J call TRBJ1-3; D possibly corresponds to TRBD1 (5 bases). The germline V gene has CDR1 MNHEY and CDR2 SMNVEV (reference sequence). The V gene lost 3 bases and the J gene lost 2 bases, with 11 bases spanning the gap. The CDR3 runs 15 residues. In nucleotides, the CDR3 is TGTGCCAGCAGTTTTCAGGGTGCAACTGGAAACACCATATATTTT. This gives the protein CASSFQGATGNTIYF.

This clone showed up just a few times. The chain couples TRBV4-2 to TRBJ2-3; D perhaps matches TRBD2 (5 bases). The CDR3 has 15 residues. The germline V and J ends were trimmed by 1 base and 2 bases, with 10 bases remaining between them. Germline V gene sequence: CDR1 LGHNA, CDR2 YNFKEQ. This CDR3 reads CASSQGGPPTDTQYF. CDR3 sequence (DNA): TGTGCCAGCAGCCAAGGAGGGCCCCCCACAGATACGCAGTATTTT.